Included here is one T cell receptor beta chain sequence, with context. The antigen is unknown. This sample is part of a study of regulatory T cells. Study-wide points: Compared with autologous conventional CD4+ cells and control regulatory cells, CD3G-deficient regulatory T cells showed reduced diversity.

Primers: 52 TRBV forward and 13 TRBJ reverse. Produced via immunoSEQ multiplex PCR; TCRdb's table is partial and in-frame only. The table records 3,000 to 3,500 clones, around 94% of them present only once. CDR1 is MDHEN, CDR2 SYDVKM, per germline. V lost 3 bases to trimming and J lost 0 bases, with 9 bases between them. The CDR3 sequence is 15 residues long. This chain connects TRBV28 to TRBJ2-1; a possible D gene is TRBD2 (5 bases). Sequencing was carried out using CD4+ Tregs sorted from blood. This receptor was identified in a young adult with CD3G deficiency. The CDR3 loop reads CASSFRESSYNEQFF. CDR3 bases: TGTGCCAGCAGTTTTAGGGAGAGCTCCTACAATGAGCAGTTCTTC.